This TCR beta chain was sequenced for a study of PD-1 blockade in classical Hodgkin lymphoma. Turning to the study itself: Treatment was intravenous nivolumab, 3 mg/kg every 2 weeks, until progression.

Assay: immunoSEQ multiplex PCR; the TCRdb copy retains only in-frame clones and omits some. The data hold approximately 61,000 clones, with 80% to 90% observed a single time. The CDR3 has 15 amino acids. After removal of 2 bases from V and 3 bases from J, the junction contained 5 bases not matched to a gene. The germline V gene encodes CDR1 SGHTS and CDR2 YDEGEE. Study results and caveats: Newly diagnosed patients reportedly trailed healthy donors in baseline TCR diversity. Later analyses included only patients treated at least 1 year post-ASCT. CD4+ TCR diversity, unlike CD8+, rose significantly by C4D1.

On this clone: Its target is not known.

Patients all relapsed after autologous stem cell transplantation, and there was variation in brentuximab vedotin exposure. This receptor was taken from a human donor with classical Hodgkin lymphoma. The source material was peripheral blood mononuclear cells (PBMCs), sampled at baseline. J is TRBJ2-5 and V is TRBV5-8; 9 bases align to TRBD2. The CDR3: CASSFTGLAKETQYF. The DNA for the CDR3 is TGTGCCAGCAGCTTCACGGGACTAGCAAAAGAGACCCAGTACTTC. Supplemented by reference TRBV5-8 and TRBJ2-5, the full variable domain reads EAGVTQSPTHLIKTRGQQATLRCSPISGHTSVYWYQQALGLGLQFLLWYDEGEERNRGNFPPRFSGRQFPNYSSELNVNALELEDSALYLCASSFTGLAKETQYFGPGTRLLVL.